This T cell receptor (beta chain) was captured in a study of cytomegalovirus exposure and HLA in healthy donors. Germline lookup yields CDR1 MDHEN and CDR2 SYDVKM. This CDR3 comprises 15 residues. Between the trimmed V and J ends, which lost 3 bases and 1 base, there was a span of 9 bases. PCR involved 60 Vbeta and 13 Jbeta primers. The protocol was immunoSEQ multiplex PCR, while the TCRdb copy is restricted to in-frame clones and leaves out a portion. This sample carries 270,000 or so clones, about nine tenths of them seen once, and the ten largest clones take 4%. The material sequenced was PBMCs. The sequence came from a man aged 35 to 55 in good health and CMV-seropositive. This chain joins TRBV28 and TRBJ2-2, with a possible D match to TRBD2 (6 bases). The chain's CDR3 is CASSFISGNTGELFF. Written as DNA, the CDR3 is TGTGCCAGCAGTTTCATTAGCGGGAACACCGGGGAGCTGTTTTTT.